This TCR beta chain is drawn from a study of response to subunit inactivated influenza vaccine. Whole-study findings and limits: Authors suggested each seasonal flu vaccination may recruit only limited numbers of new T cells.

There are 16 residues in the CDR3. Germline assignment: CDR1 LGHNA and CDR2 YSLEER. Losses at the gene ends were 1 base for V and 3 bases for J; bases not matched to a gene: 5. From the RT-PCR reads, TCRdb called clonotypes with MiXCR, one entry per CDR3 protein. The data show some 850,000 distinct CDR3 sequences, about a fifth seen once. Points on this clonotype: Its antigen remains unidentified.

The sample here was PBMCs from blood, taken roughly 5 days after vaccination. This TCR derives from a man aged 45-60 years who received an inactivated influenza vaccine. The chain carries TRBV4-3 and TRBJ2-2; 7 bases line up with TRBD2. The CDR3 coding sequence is TGCGCCAGCAGCCAAGGTCCGGGGGGAGACACCGGGGAGCTGTTTTTT. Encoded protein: CASSQGPGGDTGELFF.